Listed here is a single T cell receptor (beta chain). Its matching antigen is unknown. This sample is drawn from a study of cytomegalovirus exposure and HLA in healthy donors. Study results and caveats: The listing of fewer than 200 TCR beta chains classed them as cytomegalovirus-associated.

The V gene's germline CDR1 is MNHEY and CDR2 SMNVEV (reference sequence). The CDR3 sequence is 15 residues long. V lost 5 bases and J lost 1, with 14 bases in between. Only in-frame clones appear in the TCRdb table, and some are missing; sequencing was by immunoSEQ multiplex PCR. The sample lists 200,000 to 250,000 clones, roughly 90% occurring once. This clonotype was sampled from a man aged 18 to 29 in good health and CMV-seropositive. The rearrangement uses TRBV27 and TRBJ1-1; unclear D gene. Material: PBMCs. CDR3 sequence reads: CASSDGGWGNTEAFF. DNA for the CDR3: TGTGCCAGCAGTGATGGCGGTTGGGGGAACACTGAAGCTTTCTTT.